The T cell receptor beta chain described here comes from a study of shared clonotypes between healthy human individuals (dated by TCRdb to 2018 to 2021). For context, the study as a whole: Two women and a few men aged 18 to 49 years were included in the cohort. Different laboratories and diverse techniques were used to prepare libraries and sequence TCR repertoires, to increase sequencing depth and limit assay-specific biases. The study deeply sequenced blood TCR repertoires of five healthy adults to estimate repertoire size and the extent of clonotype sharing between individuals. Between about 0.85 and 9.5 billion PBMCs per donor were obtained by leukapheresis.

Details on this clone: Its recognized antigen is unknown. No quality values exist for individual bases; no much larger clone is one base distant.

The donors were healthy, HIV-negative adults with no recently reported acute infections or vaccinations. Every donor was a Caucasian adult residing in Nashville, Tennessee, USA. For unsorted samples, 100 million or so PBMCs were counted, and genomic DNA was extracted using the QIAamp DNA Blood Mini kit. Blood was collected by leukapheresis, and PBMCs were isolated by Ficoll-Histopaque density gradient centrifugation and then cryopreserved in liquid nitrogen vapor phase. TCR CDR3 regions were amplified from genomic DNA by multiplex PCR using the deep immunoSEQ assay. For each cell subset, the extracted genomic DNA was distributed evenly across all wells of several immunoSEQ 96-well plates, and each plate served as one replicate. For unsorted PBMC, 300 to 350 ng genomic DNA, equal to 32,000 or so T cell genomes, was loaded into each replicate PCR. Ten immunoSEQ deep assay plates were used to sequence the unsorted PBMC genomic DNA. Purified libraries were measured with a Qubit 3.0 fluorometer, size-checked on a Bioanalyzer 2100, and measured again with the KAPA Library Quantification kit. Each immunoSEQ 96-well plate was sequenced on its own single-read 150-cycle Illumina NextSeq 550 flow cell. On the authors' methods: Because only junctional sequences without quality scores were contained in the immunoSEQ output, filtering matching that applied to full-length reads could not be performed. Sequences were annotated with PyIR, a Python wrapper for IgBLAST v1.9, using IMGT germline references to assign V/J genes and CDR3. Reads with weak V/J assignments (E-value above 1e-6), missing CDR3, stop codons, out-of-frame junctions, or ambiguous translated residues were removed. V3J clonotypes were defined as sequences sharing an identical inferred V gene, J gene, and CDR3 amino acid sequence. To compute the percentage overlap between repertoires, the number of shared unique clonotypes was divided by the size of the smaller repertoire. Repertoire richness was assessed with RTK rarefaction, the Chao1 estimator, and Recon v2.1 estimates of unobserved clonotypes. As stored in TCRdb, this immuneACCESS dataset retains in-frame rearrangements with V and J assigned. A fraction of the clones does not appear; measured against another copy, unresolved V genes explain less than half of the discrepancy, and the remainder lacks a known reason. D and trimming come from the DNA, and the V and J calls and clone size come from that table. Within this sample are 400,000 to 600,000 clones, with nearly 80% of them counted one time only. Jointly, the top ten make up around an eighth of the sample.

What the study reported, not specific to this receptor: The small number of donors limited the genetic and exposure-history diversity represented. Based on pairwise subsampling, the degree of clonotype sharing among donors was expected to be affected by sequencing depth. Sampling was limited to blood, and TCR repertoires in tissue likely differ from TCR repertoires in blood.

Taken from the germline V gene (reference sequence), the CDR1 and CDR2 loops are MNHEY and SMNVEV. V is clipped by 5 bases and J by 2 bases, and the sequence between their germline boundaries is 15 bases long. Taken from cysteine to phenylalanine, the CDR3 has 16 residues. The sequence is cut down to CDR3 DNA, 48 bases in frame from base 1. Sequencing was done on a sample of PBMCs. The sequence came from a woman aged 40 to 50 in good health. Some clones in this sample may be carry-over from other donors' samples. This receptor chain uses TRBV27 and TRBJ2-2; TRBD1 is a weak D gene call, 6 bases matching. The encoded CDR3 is CASSPWKGTNTGELFF. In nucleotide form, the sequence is TGTGCCAGCAGTCCCTGGAAAGGGACAAACACCGGGGAGCTGTTTTTT.